The TCR beta chain described here comes from a study of blood T cells in healthy people across ages. Points from the study as a whole: TCR beta diversity tracked closely with naive T cell percentage. When set beside aged donors, long-lived donors presented more naive CD4+ cells and higher diversity.

Isolation yielded PBMCs, at least 7 million per sample, in every case. This clonotype showed up just a few times. Its antigen remains unidentified. The CDR3 length is 10 residues. Germline CDR1 reads MNHEY; CDR2 reads SMNVEV (reference sequence). V lost 5 bases and J lost 11, with 9 bases in between. Together with a sample-barcoded 5' primer, a J-beta primer mix was included in a second PCR lasting about 7 to 11 cycles. Unique molecular identifiers of 12 random nucleotides labeled each cDNA. TCRdb re-called the 5' RACE reads with MiXCR, one entry per CDR3 protein. The sample holds 650,000 to 1,000,000 distinct CDR3 sequences, under 40% seen once.

The gene calls are TRBV27 and TRBJ2-5, with D possibly matching TRBD2 (5 bases). The TCR was taken from a man younger than 35 in good health. Sequences were obtained from blood. CDR3 protein: CASSPWEQYF. The CDR3, as DNA: TGTGCCAGCAGTCCCTGGGAGCAGTACTTC.